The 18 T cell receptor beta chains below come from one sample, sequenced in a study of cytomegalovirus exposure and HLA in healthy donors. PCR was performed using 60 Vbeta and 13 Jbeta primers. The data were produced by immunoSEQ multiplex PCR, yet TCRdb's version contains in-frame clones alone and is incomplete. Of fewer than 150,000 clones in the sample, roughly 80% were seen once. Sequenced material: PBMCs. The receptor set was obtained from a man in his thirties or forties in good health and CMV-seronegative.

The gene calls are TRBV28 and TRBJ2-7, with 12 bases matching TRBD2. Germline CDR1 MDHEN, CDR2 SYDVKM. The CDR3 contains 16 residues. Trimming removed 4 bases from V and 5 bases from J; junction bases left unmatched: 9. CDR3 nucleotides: TGTGCCAGCAGTTACCTAGGACTAGCGGGGTCCCACGAGCAGTACTTC. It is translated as CASSYLGLAGSHEQYF.

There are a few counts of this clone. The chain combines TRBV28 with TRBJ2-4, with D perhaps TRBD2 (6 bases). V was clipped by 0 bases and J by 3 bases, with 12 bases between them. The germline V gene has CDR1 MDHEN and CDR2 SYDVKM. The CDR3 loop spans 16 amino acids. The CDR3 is CASSLWSGEGKNIQYF. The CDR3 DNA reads TGTGCCAGCAGTTTATGGTCGGGAGAGGGCAAAAACATTCAGTACTTC.

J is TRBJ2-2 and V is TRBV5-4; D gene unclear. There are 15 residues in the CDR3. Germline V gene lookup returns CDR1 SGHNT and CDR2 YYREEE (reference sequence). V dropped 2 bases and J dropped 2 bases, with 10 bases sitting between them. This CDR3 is CASSFGSRNTGELFF. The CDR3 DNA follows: TGTGCCAGCAGCTTTGGCAGTCGAAACACCGGGGAGCTGTTTTTT. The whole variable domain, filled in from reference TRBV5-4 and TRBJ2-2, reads ETGVTQSPTHLIKTRGQQVTLRCSSQSGHNTVSWYQQALGQGPQFIFQYYREEENGRGNFPPRFSGLQFPNYSSELNVNALELDDSALYLCASSFGSRNTGELFFGEGSRLTVL.

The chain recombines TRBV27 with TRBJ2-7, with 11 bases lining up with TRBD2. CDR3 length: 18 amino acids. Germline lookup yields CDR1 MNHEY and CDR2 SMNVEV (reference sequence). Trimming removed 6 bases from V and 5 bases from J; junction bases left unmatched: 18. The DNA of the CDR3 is TGTGCCAGCAGCCCAGGGCCCTTAGCGGGAGGGCCGTTCGACGAGCAGTACTTC. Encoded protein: CASSPGPLAGGPFDEQYF.

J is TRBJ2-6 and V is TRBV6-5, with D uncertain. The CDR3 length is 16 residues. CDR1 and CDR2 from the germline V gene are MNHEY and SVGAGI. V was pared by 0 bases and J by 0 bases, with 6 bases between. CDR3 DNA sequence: TGTGCCAGCAGTTACTCTGTTCTCTCTGGGGCCAACGTCCTGACTTTC. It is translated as CASSYSVLSGANVLTF.

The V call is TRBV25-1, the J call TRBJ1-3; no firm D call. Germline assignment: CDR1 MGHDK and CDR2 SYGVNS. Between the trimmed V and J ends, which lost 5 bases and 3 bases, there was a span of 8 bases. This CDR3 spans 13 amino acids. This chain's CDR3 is CASSIGGGNTIYF. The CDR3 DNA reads TGTGCCAGCAGTATAGGCGGTGGAAACACCATATATTTT.

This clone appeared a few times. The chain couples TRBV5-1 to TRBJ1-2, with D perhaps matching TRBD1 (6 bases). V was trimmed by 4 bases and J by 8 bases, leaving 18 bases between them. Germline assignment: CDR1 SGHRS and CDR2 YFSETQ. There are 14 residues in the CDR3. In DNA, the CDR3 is TGCGCCAGCAGCGTGGACAGTACCTCAAGGGGCTACACCTTC. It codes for CASSVDSTSRGYTF. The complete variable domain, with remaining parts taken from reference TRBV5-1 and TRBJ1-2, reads KAGVTQTPRYLIKTRGQQVTLSCSPISGHRSVSWYQQTPGQGLQFLFEYFSETQRNKGNFPGRFSGRQFSNSRSEMNVSTLELGDSALYLCASSVDSTSRGYTFGSGTRLTVV.

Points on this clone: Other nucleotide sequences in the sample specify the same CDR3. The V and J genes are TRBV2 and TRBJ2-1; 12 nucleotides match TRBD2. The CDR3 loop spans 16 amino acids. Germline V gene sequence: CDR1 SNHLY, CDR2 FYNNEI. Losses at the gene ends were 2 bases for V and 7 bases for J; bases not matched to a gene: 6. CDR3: CASSELAGGPWNEQFF. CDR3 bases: TGTGCCAGCAGTGAACTAGCGGGAGGGCCATGGAATGAGCAGTTCTTC.

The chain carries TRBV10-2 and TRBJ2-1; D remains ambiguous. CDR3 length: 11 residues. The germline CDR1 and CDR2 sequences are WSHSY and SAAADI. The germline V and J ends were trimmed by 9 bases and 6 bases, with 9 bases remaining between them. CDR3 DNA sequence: TGCGCCAGTCGAGTCGCCAATGAGCAGTTCTTC. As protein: CASRVANEQFF.

The CDR3 loop is CAISEAGGGTNTGELFF. The CDR3, as DNA: TGTGCCATCAGTGAGGCCGGGGGGGGCACGAACACCGGGGAGCTGTTTTTT. This chain links TRBV10-3 with TRBJ2-2; TRBD2 matches 8 bases. The CDR3 has 17 residues. Germline values: CDR1 ENHRY, CDR2 SYGVKD. The V segment lost 2 bases and the J segment 0 bases; nucleotides outside the gene matches: 5.

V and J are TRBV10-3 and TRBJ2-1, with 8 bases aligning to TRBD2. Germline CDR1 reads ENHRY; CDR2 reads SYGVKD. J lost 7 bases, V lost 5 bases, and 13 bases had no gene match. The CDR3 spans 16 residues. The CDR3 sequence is CAISHTGREEWNEQFF. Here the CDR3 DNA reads TGTGCCATCAGTCACACTGGGCGGGAGGAATGGAATGAGCAGTTCTTC.

Written as DNA, the CDR3 is TGCGCCAGCAGTGAGTCGATGGGCAGCACCGGGGAGCTGTTTTTT. Its protein is CASSESMGSTGELFF. V usage is TRBV10-1 and J usage is TRBJ2-2; D gene unclear. With 0 bases removed from V and 4 bases from J, the gap between germline ends came to 9 bases. CDR3 size: 15 residues. Germline CDR1 reads WNHNN; CDR2 reads SYGVQD (reference sequence).

The CDR3: CASSLFGSNTEAFF. DNA of the CDR3: TGCGCCAGCAGCTTGTTCGGGAGTAACACTGAAGCTTTCTTT. The rearrangement links TRBV5-1 to TRBJ1-1; D call uncertain. The germline CDR1 and CDR2 sequences are SGHRS and YFSETQ. The CDR3 spans 14 residues. The germline V and J ends were trimmed by 1 base and 2 bases, with 9 bases remaining between them.

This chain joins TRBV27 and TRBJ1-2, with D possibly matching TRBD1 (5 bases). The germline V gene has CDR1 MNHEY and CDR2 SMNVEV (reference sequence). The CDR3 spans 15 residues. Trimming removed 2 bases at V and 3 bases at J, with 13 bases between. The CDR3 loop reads CASSLGQGMHYGYTF. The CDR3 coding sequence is TGTGCCAGCAGTTTAGGCCAGGGAATGCACTATGGCTACACCTTC.

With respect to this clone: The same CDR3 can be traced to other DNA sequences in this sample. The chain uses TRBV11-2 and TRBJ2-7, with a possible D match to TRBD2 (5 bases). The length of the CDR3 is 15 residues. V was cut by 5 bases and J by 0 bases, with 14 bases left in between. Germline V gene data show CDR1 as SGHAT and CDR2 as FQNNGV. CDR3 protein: CASSPRTGSSYEQYF. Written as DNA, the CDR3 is TGTGCCAGCAGCCCACGGACTGGGAGCTCCTACGAGCAGTACTTC.

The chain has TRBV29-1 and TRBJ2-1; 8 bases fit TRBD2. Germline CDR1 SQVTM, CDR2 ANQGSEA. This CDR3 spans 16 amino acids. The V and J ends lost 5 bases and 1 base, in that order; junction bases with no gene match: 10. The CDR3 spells CSVRPGGALSYNEQFF. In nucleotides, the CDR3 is TGCAGCGTTCGCCCCGGGGGGGCCCTTTCCTACAATGAGCAGTTCTTC.

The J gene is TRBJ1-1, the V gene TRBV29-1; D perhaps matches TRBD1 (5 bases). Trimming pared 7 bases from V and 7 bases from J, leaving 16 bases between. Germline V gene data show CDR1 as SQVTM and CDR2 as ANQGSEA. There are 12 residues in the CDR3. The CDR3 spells CSADQGAIEAFF. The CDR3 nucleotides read TGCAGCGCTGATCAGGGTGCGATTGAAGCTTTCTTT.

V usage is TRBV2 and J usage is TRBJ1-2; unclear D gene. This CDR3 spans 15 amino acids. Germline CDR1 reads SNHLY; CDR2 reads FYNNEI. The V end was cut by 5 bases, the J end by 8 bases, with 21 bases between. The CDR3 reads CASSREGVTIPGYTF. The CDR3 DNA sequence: TGTGCCAGCAGTCGTGAGGGTGTTACCATACCCGGCTACACCTTC. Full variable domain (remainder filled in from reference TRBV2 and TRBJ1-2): EPEVTQTPSHQVTQMGQEVILRCVPISNHLYFYWYRQILGQKVEFLVSFYNNEISEKSEIFDDQFSVERPDGSNFTLKIRSTKLEDSAMYFCASSREGVTIPGYTFGSGTRLTVV.